The next 32 T cell receptor beta chains were all read from a single sample in a study of shared clonotypes between healthy human individuals. Repertoires were generated with immunoSEQ multiplex PCR, while TCRdb's copy carries only in-frame clones and drops some. The data contain about 730,000 clones, 72% of them singletons. Specimen: memory CD4+ T cells sorted from blood. Indicated subset: CD45RA-negative fraction. These receptors all stem from a woman aged 25 to 39 in good health.

J is TRBJ1-2 and V is TRBV6-1; D gene unclear. Germline assignment: CDR1 MNHNS and CDR2 SASEGT. Trimming pared 0 bases from V and 6 bases from J, leaving 14 bases between. CDR3 length: 15 residues. The CDR3: CASSEAQRVRNGYTF. CDR3 sequence (DNA): TGTGCCAGCAGTGAAGCACAGCGAGTTAGGAATGGCTACACCTTC.

The V gene is TRBV6-5, the J gene TRBJ2-1; unclear D gene. The V end was cut by 5 bases, the J end by 4 bases, with 9 bases between. Germline assignment: CDR1 MNHEY and CDR2 SVGAGI. The CDR3 runs to 13 residues. The CDR3 loop reads CASSKSEYNEQFF. In DNA form, the CDR3 reads TGTGCCAGCAGTAAATCAGAGTACAATGAGCAGTTCTTC.

The rearrangement joins TRBV25-1 to TRBJ2-4, with 10 bases matching TRBD2. Germline CDR1 MGHDK, CDR2 SYGVNS. This CDR3 comprises 16 residues. V lost 2 bases to trimming and J lost 5 bases; unmatched junction nucleotides: 6. The CDR3 DNA follows: TGTGCCAGCAGTGAAAAGAGCGGGAGGGCGGAAAACATTCAGTACTTC. This translates into CASSEKSGRAENIQYF.

The genes are TRBV5-1 and TRBJ1-1; possibly TRBD1 for D (5 bases). V lost 3 bases, J lost 7 bases, and 10 bases lay in between. The CDR3 runs to 12 residues. Germline V CDR1 and CDR2: SGHRS, YFSETQ. The CDR3 DNA reads as TGCGCCAGCAGCTGGGGGGGACGTGAAGCTTTCTTT. Protein product: CASSWGGREAFF.

V and J are TRBV18 and TRBJ2-3, with D uncertain. Deletions cut 3 bases from V and 6 bases from J, with 16 bases between. The CDR3 spans 15 residues. Germline CDR1 KGHSH, CDR2 LQKENI. CDR3 DNA sequence: TGTGCCAGCTCACCGACTCAGGCGGCTCGGGATACGCAGTATTTT. Translated: CASSPTQAARDTQYF.

This chain uses TRBV19 with TRBJ1-1; 8 nucleotides agree with TRBD1. This CDR3 contains 15 residues. With V trimmed by 3 bases and J by 0 bases, 3 bases remained unmatched. CDR1 and CDR2 from the germline V gene are LNHDA and SQIVND (reference sequence). The CDR3 nucleotides are TGTGCCAGTAGTATTCGACAGGGGATGAACACTGAAGCTTTCTTT. Protein: CASSIRQGMNTEAFF.

The chain uses TRBV28 and TRBJ1-2, with 7 positions matching TRBD1. Germline CDR1 MDHEN, CDR2 SYDVKM. The V gene end was trimmed by 1 base and the J gene end by 0 bases; junction bases not matched to a gene: 5. This CDR3 has 16 residues. The CDR3 here is CASSLSGGEANYGYTF. The CDR3 DNA sequence: TGTGCCAGCAGTTTATCAGGGGGGGAAGCTAACTATGGCTACACCTTC.

In DNA, the CDR3 is TGTGCCAGCAGCGCACAGGGAAGCAATGAAAAACTGTTTTTT. Its protein is CASSAQGSNEKLFF. The V call is TRBV7-9, the J call TRBJ1-4, with a possible D match to TRBD1 (6 bases). V lost 5 bases and J 5 bases, leaving 12 bases between the germline ends. Germline V gene data show CDR1 as SEHNR and CDR2 as FQNEAQ (reference sequence). The CDR3 spans 14 residues.

This rearrangement joins TRBV9 to TRBJ2-1, with 7 positions matching TRBD1. Germline CDR1 is SGDLS and CDR2 is YYNGEE. The junction had 4 bases not matched to a gene; V was cut back by 0 bases and J by 1 base. This CDR3 region has 16 residues. The CDR3 loop reads CASSVGQGNSYNEQFF. CDR3 DNA: TGTGCCAGCAGCGTAGGACAGGGCAATTCCTACAATGAGCAGTTCTTC.

This chain uses TRBV14 with TRBJ2-7; D is possibly TRBD1 or TRBD2 (5 bases each). V was shortened by 1 base and J by 2 bases, with 12 bases between the two germline ends. Germline lookup yields CDR1 SGHDN and CDR2 FVKESK. The CDR3 contains 15 residues. The CDR3 sequence is CASSQGGARAYEQYF. The CDR3 nucleotides read TGTGCCAGCAGCCAAGGAGGGGCAAGGGCCTACGAGCAGTACTTC.

This clone was counted only a few times. The rearrangement joins TRBV29-1 to TRBJ2-1; D ambiguous. The CDR3 has 10 residues. Germline V gene lookup returns CDR1 SQVTM and CDR2 ANQGSEA. Trimming stripped 5 bases from V and 5 bases from J, with 4 bases between. CDR3 residues: CSVFHNEQFF. For the CDR3, the DNA is TGCAGCGTTTTCCACAATGAGCAGTTCTTC.

J is TRBJ2-3 and V is TRBV19, with TRBD2 identical over 10 bases. With V trimmed by 4 bases and J by 4 bases, 5 bases remained unmatched. The V gene's germline CDR1 is LNHDA and CDR2 SQIVND (reference sequence). This CDR3 contains 15 residues. The CDR3 DNA sequence: TGTGCCAGTAGTACTAGCGGGAGCCCCCCAGATACGCAGTATTTT. Amino acid sequence: CASSTSGSPPDTQYF.

This clone was observed a handful of times. The V and J genes are TRBV6-1 and TRBJ2-1; the match to TRBD2 covers 10 bases. V was clipped by 4 bases and J by 3 bases; unmatched bases: 18. Looked up from germline, CDR1 is MNHNS and CDR2 is SASEGT. The CDR3 runs to 20 residues. The CDR3 region is CASSGDQAGGISEFYNEQFF. The CDR3 region has the DNA TGTGCCAGCAGTGGGGACCAAGCGGGAGGGATTTCCGAGTTCTACAATGAGCAGTTCTTC.

The genes are TRBV30 and TRBJ2-3; D is possibly TRBD2 (5 bases). Germline V CDR1 and CDR2: GTSNPN, SVGIG (reference sequence). Trimming took off 4 bases at V and 8 bases at J, with 13 bases between the two ends. The CDR3 loop spans 12 amino acids. This chain's CDR3 is CAWKPDAGTQYF. DNA for the CDR3: TGTGCCTGGAAACCCGATGCGGGTACGCAGTATTTT.

In this sample, this clone turned up once. V usage is TRBV10-3 and J usage is TRBJ2-3; tentatively, D is TRBD2 (6 bases). V was cut by 3 bases and J by 4 bases, with 11 bases left in between. The CDR3 totals 14 residues. In germline, CDR1 is ENHRY, CDR2 SYGVKD. CDR3 nucleotide sequence: TGTGCCATCAGTGAAGGACTAATGGCAGATACGCAGTATTTT. This sequence encodes CAISEGLMADTQYF.

This rearrangement joins TRBV5-1 to TRBJ2-2; a possible D gene is TRBD2 (6 bases). The CDR3 sequence is 16 residues long. V lost 4 bases and J lost 4, with 17 bases in between. Per the germline V gene, CDR1 is SGHRS and CDR2 is YFSETQ. The CDR3 spells CASSRHSGGSTGELFF. The CDR3 region has the DNA TGCGCCAGCAGCCGGCACTCCGGGGGTAGCACCGGGGAGCTGTTTTTT.

The chain couples TRBV29-1 to TRBJ2-3; perhaps TRBD1 as D (6 bases). The CDR3 has 14 amino acids. Trimming took off 7 bases at V and 6 bases at J, with 20 bases between the two ends. Germline V lookup: CDR1 SQVTM, CDR2 ANQGSEA. The CDR3 sequence is CSGRSGVRLDTQYF. The CDR3 bases are TGCAGCGGCAGATCAGGGGTTCGTCTGGATACGCAGTATTTT.

The chain couples TRBV12-5 to TRBJ1-1, with D unclear. Germline CDR1 and CDR2: LGHNT and FRNRAP. Deletions cut 6 bases from V and 2 bases from J, with 10 bases between. This CDR3 has 13 residues. In DNA, the CDR3 is TGTGCTAGTGGAAATGGAGTTAACACTGAAGCTTTCTTT. This encodes CASGNGVNTEAFF.

This sequence joins TRBV27 and TRBJ2-7; D unclear. The CDR3 is made up of 14 amino acids. Germline V gene data show CDR1 as MNHEY and CDR2 as SMNVEV (reference sequence). Trimming shortened V by 7 bases and J by 2 bases, and 15 bases separated the two germline ends. Written as DNA, the CDR3 is TGTGCCAGCACTAGGTCGTTTGGCGCCTACGAGCAGTACTTC. It encodes CASTRSFGAYEQYF.

The V call is TRBV5-1, the J call TRBJ2-7; 11 nucleotides match TRBD2. Germline V gene lookup returns CDR1 SGHRS and CDR2 YFSETQ. The CDR3 covers 15 residues. With 4 bases clipped from V and 2 bases from J, the junction kept 5 bases outside the gene matches. The CDR3 DNA reads TGCGCCAGCAGCCCGAGTAGCGGGAGGGCCTACGAGCAGTACTTC. Encoded protein: CASSPSSGRAYEQYF.

The V gene is TRBV7-3, the J gene TRBJ2-2; D is perhaps TRBD1 or TRBD2 (5 bases each). Trimming took off 5 bases at V and 2 bases at J, with 9 bases between the two ends. Germline CDR1 SGHTA, CDR2 FQGTGA. This CDR3 has 14 residues. The CDR3: CASSQRGNTGELFF. DNA for the CDR3: TGTGCCAGCAGCCAGAGGGGTAACACCGGGGAGCTGTTTTTT.

The chain employs TRBV7-2 and TRBJ1-5; D uncertain. V gave up 5 bases and J gave up 0 bases, with 14 bases separating them. The CDR3 is made up of 16 amino acids. Germline lookup yields CDR1 SGHTA and CDR2 FQGNSA. CDR3 sequence (DNA): TGTGCCAGCAGCCACTTCGTCGGCGATAGCAATCAGCCCCAGCATTTT. Translating gives CASSHFVGDSNQPQHF. Complete variable domain (other parts from reference TRBV7-2 and TRBJ1-5): GAGVSQSPSNKVTEKGKDVELRCDPISGHTALYWYRQSLGQGLEFLIYFQGNSAPDKSGLPSDRFSAERTGGSVSTLTIQRTQQEDSAVYLCASSHFVGDSNQPQHFGDGTRLSIL.

The gene calls are TRBV5-1 and TRBJ1-4; 9 bases line up with TRBD1. V trimming: 4 bases; J trimming: 5 bases; junction bases outside the gene matches: 6. The CDR3 loop spans 15 amino acids. Germline loops: CDR1 SGHRS, CDR2 YFSETQ. The CDR3: CASSQGTGTNEKLFF. The CDR3 DNA reads as TGCGCCAGCAGCCAAGGGACAGGGACGAATGAAAAACTGTTTTTT.

This CDR3 is CASTPGQGVSNQPQHF. CDR3 nucleotide sequence: TGTGCCAGTACCCCAGGGCAGGGAGTGAGCAATCAGCCCCAGCATTTT. This rearrangement joins TRBV19 to TRBJ1-5; the D gene is possibly TRBD1 (5 bases). Germline V gene lookup returns CDR1 LNHDA and CDR2 SQIVND (reference sequence). The germline V and J ends were trimmed by 7 bases and 1 base, with 17 bases remaining between them. CDR3 length equals 16 residues.

The chain recombines TRBV5-5 with TRBJ1-1, with 7 bases aligning to TRBD1. This CDR3 is 18 amino acids long. The germline V gene has CDR1 SGHKS and CDR2 YYEKEE (reference sequence). V shed 4 bases, J shed 1 base, and the junction held 16 bases outside the gene matches. CDR3 loop: CASSGLGTARPGNTEAFF. The DNA for the CDR3 is TGTGCCAGCAGCGGGTTAGGGACAGCGAGACCCGGGAACACTGAAGCTTTCTTT.

This chain uses TRBV9 with TRBJ1-4; no reliable D call. Trimming took off 1 base at V and 2 bases at J, with 12 bases between the two ends. Germline loops: CDR1 SGDLS, CDR2 YYNGEE. The CDR3 is 16 amino acids. Written as DNA, the CDR3 is TGTGCCAGCAGCGTAACCCCAGGCATCACTAATGAAAAACTGTTTTTT. It translates to CASSVTPGITNEKLFF.

This clone has only a few counts. This chain joins TRBV28 and TRBJ1-1, with D hard to call. In germline, CDR1 is MDHEN, CDR2 SYDVKM. CDR3 length equals 12 residues. Trimming left V 7 bases short and J 8 bases short, with 14 bases between. The CDR3 loop is CASTPGLQEAFF. Written as DNA, the CDR3 is TGTGCCAGCACCCCCGGTCTTCAAGAAGCTTTCTTT.

Concerning this clone itself: A read error likely explains this, since a far larger clone differs by one base. The same CDR3 also results from other DNA sequences found in this sample. V is TRBV7-2 and J is TRBJ1-5; D gene ambiguous. Germline-derived CDR1 and CDR2 are SGHTA and FQGNSA. The V end lost 2 bases, the J end lost 3 bases, and 2 bases lay between the germline ends. The CDR3 contains 12 residues. CDR3 DNA sequence: TGTGCCAGCAGCTTACCCAATCAGCCCCAGCATTTT. Amino acids: CASSLPNQPQHF.

The chain carries TRBV7-9 and TRBJ2-5; 9 bases are a match to TRBD2. The CDR3 is 17 residues long. The V segment lost 2 bases and the J segment 5 bases; nucleotides outside the gene matches: 12. Germline CDR1 reads SEHNR; CDR2 reads FQNEAQ (reference sequence). The CDR3 sequence is CASSLLAGHVRGETQYF. Written as DNA, the CDR3 is TGTGCCAGCAGCTTACTAGCGGGACACGTCAGGGGGGAGACCCAGTACTTC.

The V call is TRBV5-1, the J call TRBJ2-1; 16 positions match TRBD2. Germline V gives CDR1 SGHRS, CDR2 YFSETQ. With V trimmed by 4 bases and J by 10 bases, 8 bases remained unmatched. The CDR3 loop spans 16 amino acids. The CDR3 sequence: CASSMGLAGGRREQFF. The CDR3 DNA is TGCGCCAGCAGCATGGGACTAGCGGGAGGGCGGAGGGAGCAGTTCTTC. Combining the CDR3 with reference TRBV5-1 and TRBJ2-1 gives the whole variable domain KAGVTQTPRYLIKTRGQQVTLSCSPISGHRSVSWYQQTPGQGLQFLFEYFSETQRNKGNFPGRFSGRQFSNSRSEMNVSTLELGDSALYLCASSMGLAGGRREQFFGPGTRLTVL.

The V gene is TRBV19, the J gene TRBJ2-3; 8 bases agree with TRBD2. The CDR3 is 16 residues long. Germline CDR1 is LNHDA and CDR2 is SQIVND (reference sequence). J lost 4 bases, V lost 1 base, and 7 bases had no gene match. For the CDR3, the DNA is TGTGCCAGTAGTATAGTCAGCGGGAGTAAGCCAGATACGCAGTATTTT. It codes for CASSIVSGSKPDTQYF.

This clone was counted at least ten times. J is TRBJ1-5 and V is TRBV21-1; no DNA check was done on the table's D call, TRBD1. TRBV21-1 represents a pseudogene. The CDR3 extends over 16 amino acids. CDR3 DNA: TGTGCCAGCAGCAAAGTCCAGGCAGGGGGCAAACAGCCCCAGCATTTT. This sequence encodes CASSKVQAGGKQPQHF.